This T cell receptor (beta chain) was sequenced for a study of regulatory T cells in long-lasting Graves disease. For the study at large: Over 5 years of antithyroid drugs with positive TSH receptor antibodies was taken to mean persistent Graves' disease.

Indicated time point: persistent/refractory GD, antithyroid drugs over 5 years with positive TRAb. Isolated PBMC RNA provided the starting material for the TCR library. This clonotype has only a few counts. With iRepertoire HTBI primers and Arm-PCR of CDR3 regions, TCR beta libraries were built. MiXCR, run by TCRdb on the multiplex PCR reads, gives a single entry per CDR3 protein. The table shows 350,000 to 450,000 distinct CDR3 sequences, with less than 25% occurring only once. The CDR3 length is 15 residues. V trimming: 1 base; J trimming: 5 bases; junction bases outside the gene matches: 5. Germline CDR1 is SGHAT and CDR2 is FQNNGV.

The TCR originated in a female donor with Graves disease. The chain links TRBV11-2 to TRBJ2-3; TRBD2 matches 8 bases. Sample: peripheral blood mononuclear cells (PBMCs), taken when the disease was refractory, from a patient treated with antithyroid drugs. The CDR3 coding sequence is TGTGCCAGCAGCTTAGCGGGAGGGCGTCGAGATACGCAGTATTTT. Protein: CASSLAGGRRDTQYF.